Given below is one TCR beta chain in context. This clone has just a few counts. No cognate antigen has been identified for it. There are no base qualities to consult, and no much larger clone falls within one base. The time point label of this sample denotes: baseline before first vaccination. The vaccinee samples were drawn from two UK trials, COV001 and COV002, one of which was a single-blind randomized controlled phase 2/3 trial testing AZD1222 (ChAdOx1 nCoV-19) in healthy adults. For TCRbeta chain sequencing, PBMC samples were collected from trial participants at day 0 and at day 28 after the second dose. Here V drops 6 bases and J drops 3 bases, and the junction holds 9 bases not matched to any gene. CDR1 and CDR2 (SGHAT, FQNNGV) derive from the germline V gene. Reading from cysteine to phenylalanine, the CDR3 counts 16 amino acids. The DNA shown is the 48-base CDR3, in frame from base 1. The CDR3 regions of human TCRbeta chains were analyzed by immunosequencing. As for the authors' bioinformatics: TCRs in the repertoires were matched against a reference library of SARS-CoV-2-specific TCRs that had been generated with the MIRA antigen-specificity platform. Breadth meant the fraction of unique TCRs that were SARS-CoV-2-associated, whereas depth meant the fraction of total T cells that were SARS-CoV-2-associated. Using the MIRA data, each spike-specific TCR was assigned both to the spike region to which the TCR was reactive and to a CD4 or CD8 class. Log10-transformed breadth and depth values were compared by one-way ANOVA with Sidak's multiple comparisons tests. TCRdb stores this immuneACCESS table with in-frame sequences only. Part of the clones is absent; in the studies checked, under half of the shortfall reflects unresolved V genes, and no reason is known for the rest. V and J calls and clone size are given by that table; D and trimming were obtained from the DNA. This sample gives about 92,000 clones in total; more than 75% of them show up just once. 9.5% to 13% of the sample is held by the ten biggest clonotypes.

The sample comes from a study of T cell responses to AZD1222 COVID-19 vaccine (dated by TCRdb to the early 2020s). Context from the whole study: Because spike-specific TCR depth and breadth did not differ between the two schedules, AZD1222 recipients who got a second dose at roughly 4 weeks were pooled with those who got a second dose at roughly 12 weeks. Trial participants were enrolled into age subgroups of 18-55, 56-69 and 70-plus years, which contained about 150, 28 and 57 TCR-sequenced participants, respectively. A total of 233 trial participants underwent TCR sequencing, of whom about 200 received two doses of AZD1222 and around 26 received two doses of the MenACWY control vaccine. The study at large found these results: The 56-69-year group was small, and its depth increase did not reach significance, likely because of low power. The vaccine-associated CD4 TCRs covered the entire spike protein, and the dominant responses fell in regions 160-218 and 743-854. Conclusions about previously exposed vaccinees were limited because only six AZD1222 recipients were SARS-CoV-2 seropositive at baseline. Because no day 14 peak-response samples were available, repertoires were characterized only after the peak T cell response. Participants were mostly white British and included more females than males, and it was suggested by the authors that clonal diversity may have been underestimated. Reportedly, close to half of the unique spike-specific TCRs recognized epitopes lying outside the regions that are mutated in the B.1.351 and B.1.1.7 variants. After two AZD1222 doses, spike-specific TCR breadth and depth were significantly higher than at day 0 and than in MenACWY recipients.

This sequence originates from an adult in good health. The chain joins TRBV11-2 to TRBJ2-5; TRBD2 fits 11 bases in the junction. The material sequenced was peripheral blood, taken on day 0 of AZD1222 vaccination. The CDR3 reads CASSSSMTSGKETQYF. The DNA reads TGTGCCAGCAGTTCAAGCATGACTAGCGGGAAAGAGACCCAGTACTTC.